The 27 T cell receptor beta chains below all came from one sample that was sequenced in a study of graft-versus-host responses after intestinal transplantation. Some clones are missing from TCRdb's copy, which holds only in-frame ones; the method was immunoSEQ multiplex PCR. The sample gives about 96,000 clones, just under 95% of which show up once; about 0.3% is in the top ten. For these TCRs, the target antigens are not known. The starting material was unstimulated CD4+ T cells sorted from spleen or lymph node cells, obtained before intestinal transplant. The receptors derive from a human donor who received an intestinal transplant.

The chain uses TRBV7-9 and TRBJ1-2; D possibly corresponds to TRBD1 (6 bases). This CDR3 is built from 12 residues. The V end lost 2 bases, the J end lost 5 bases, and 6 bases lay between the germline ends. From germline, CDR1 is SEHNR and CDR2 FQNEAQ (reference sequence). CDR3 sequence: CASSLQGYGYTF. In DNA form, the CDR3 reads TGTGCCAGCAGCTTACAGGGGTATGGCTACACCTTC.

The chain joins TRBV13 to TRBJ2-1; no reliable D call. Deletions cut 2 bases from V and 11 bases from J, with 19 bases between. This CDR3 is 15 amino acids long. Looked up from germline, CDR1 is PRHDT and CDR2 is FYEKMQ (reference sequence). This CDR3 reads CASSLRWPSAAQQFF. Here the CDR3 DNA reads TGTGCCAGCAGCTTACGGTGGCCGTCCGCCGCCCAGCAGTTCTTC.

The genes are TRBV18 and TRBJ1-5, with D unclear. Germline CDR1 KGHSH, CDR2 LQKENI. The CDR3 totals 14 residues. The V and J ends lost 4 bases and 0 bases respectively, with 7 bases between them. The CDR3 is CASSRDGSNQPQHF. The CDR3 DNA follows: TGTGCCAGCTCACGTGACGGTAGCAATCAGCCCCAGCATTTT. The full variable domain, rest sourced from reference TRBV18 and TRBJ1-5, is NAGVMQNPRHLVRRRGQEARLRCSPMKGHSHVYWYRQLPEEGLKFMVYLQKENIIDESGMPKERFSAEFPKEGPSILRIQQVVRGDSAAYFCASSRDGSNQPQHFGDGTRLSIL.

This chain links TRBV18 with TRBJ1-3; weak D call: TRBD1 (5 bases). The CDR3 is made up of 16 amino acids. V was cut by 2 bases and J by 3 bases, with 14 bases left in between. Germline V lookup: CDR1 KGHSH, CDR2 LQKENI. The CDR3 DNA sequence: TGTGCCAGCTCACCAGGCGGGGCGACGGGTGGAAACACCATATATTTT. This encodes CASSPGGATGGNTIYF.

The CDR3 region is CASISTQNTIYF. The CDR3 coding sequence is TGTGCCAGTATTTCCACGCAAAACACCATATATTTT. The rearrangement links TRBV19 to TRBJ1-3; D uncertain. Germline CDR1 is LNHDA and CDR2 is SQIVND (reference sequence). The CDR3 consists of 12 residues. V was trimmed by 7 bases and J by 6 bases, leaving 10 bases between them. Together with reference TRBV19 and TRBJ1-3, the CDR3 gives the full variable domain: DGGITQSPKYLFRKEGQNVTLSCEQNLNHDAMYWYRQDPGQGLRLIYYSQIVNDFQKGDIAEGYSVSREKKESFPLTVTSAQKNPTAFYLCASISTQNTIYFGEGSWLTVV.

The chain is built from TRBV27 and TRBJ1-3; 7 bases map to TRBD1. V lost 5 bases and J lost 8; bases outside the gene matches: 9. The length of the CDR3 is 14 residues. Germline V lookup: CDR1 MNHEY, CDR2 SMNVEV (reference sequence). The CDR3 here is CASSPLDRRDTIYF. CDR3 nucleotide sequence: TGTGCCAGCAGTCCGTTGGACAGGCGAGACACCATATATTTT.

The genes are TRBV13 and TRBJ2-1; D remains ambiguous. Per the germline V gene, CDR1 is PRHDT and CDR2 is FYEKMQ (reference sequence). This CDR3 has 18 residues. Trimming stripped 4 bases from V and 1 base from J, with 20 bases between. CDR3 DNA sequence: TGTGCCAGCAGCTCTCAGACTGACTCCGTGAAGTCCTACAATGAGCAGTTCTTC. It codes for CASSSQTDSVKSYNEQFF.

V is TRBV7-8 and J is TRBJ1-3; a weak D match, TRBD1 (6 bases). With 2 bases removed from V and 4 bases from J, the gap between germline ends came to 9 bases. The CDR3 is 14 amino acids. Germline CDR1 SGHVS, CDR2 FQNEAQ. CDR3: CASSLRDTGNTIYF. The CDR3 DNA follows: TGTGCCAGCAGCTTAAGGGACACCGGAAACACCATATATTTT.

J is TRBJ2-5 and V is TRBV10-1; 15 bases line up with TRBD2. Germline loops: CDR1 WNHNN, CDR2 SYGVQD (reference sequence). This CDR3 spans 16 amino acids. After removal of 4 bases from V and 3 bases from J, the junction contained 3 bases not matched to a gene. In DNA, the CDR3 is TGCGCCAGCAGTGTTGGACTAGCGGGAGGGGAAGAGACCCAGTACTTC. It translates to CASSVGLAGGEETQYF.

This chain uses TRBV6-6 with TRBJ2-1; D is ambiguous. This CDR3 has 15 amino acids. In germline, CDR1 is MNHNY, CDR2 SVGAGI (reference sequence). The V gene lost 10 bases and the J gene lost 6 bases, with 22 bases spanning the gap. The CDR3 sequence: CATQKTSPFGNEQFF. The CDR3 coding sequence is TGTGCCACTCAAAAGACTTCCCCTTTTGGCAATGAGCAGTTCTTC.

The chain is built from TRBV19 and TRBJ2-2; D unresolved. The CDR3 consists of 19 residues. Between the trimmed V and J ends, which lost 8 bases and 0 bases, there was a span of 25 bases. CDR1 and CDR2 from the germline V gene are LNHDA and SQIVND (reference sequence). The CDR3: CASYPDVGWATPNTGELFF. DNA for the CDR3: TGTGCCAGTTACCCCGATGTGGGTTGGGCAACTCCGAACACCGGGGAGCTGTTTTTT.

CDR3: CASSPLAGVNYEQYF. Here the CDR3 DNA reads TGTGCCAGCTCACCACTGGCGGGAGTCAACTACGAGCAGTACTTC. V is TRBV18 and J is TRBJ2-7; 7 positions agree with TRBD2. The junction had 6 bases not matched to a gene; V was cut back by 1 base and J by 3 bases. The CDR3 extends over 15 amino acids. Germline CDR1 is KGHSH and CDR2 is LQKENI.

V gene TRBV7-9 combines with J gene TRBJ1-2; D uncertain. Trimming cost V 3 bases and J 8 bases, with 13 bases left between them. The length of the CDR3 is 13 residues. Germline CDR1 and CDR2: SEHNR and FQNEAQ (reference sequence). Here the CDR3 DNA reads TGTGCCAGCAGCTTGGCCCCTTCTGGGGGCTACACCTTC. Protein sequence: CASSLAPSGGYTF.

This chain uses TRBV4-1 with TRBJ1-4, with unresolved D. V was cut by 1 base and J by 8 bases, with 23 bases left in between. CDR3 length equals 18 residues. CDR1 is MGHRA and CDR2 is YSYEKL in the germline V gene. CDR3 bases: TGCGCCAGCAGCCAAGCCCACCCCTTCAGCGTATTTGGGGAAAAACTGTTTTTT. It encodes CASSQAHPFSVFGEKLFF.

The chain links TRBV5-1 to TRBJ2-3; 14 bases fit TRBD2. The CDR3 runs to 17 residues. V gave up 0 bases and J gave up 6 bases; unmatched junction bases: 6. Germline values: CDR1 SGHRS, CDR2 YFSETQ. Here the CDR3 reads CASSLAGTSGRGDTQYF. The DNA for the CDR3 is TGCGCCAGCAGCTTGGCCGGGACTAGCGGGAGAGGTGATACGCAGTATTTT.

The V gene is TRBV5-1, the J gene TRBJ2-1; 9 nucleotides line up with TRBD2. J gave up 8 bases and V 4 bases, and 7 bases lay outside the gene matches. The CDR3 length is 14 residues. Germline CDR1 reads SGHRS; CDR2 reads YFSETQ. The CDR3 bases are TGCGCCAGCAGCCCCGCGGGGGGGAGGGATGAGCAGTTCTTC. Translating it yields CASSPAGGRDEQFF.

The chain has TRBV27 and TRBJ2-7; perhaps D is TRBD1 or TRBD2 (5 bases each). The CDR3 is made up of 14 amino acids. The V and J ends lost 2 bases and 6 bases respectively, with 14 bases between them. The germline gives CDR1 MNHEY, CDR2 SMNVEV (reference sequence). The CDR3 loop reads CASSLDRGRGEQYF. The CDR3 nucleotides are TGTGCCAGCAGTTTAGATCGGGGAAGGGGCGAGCAGTACTTC.

This sequence joins TRBV5-1 and TRBJ2-2; 7 nucleotides agree with TRBD2. The trim removed 5 bases at V and 6 bases at J, leaving 10 bases unmatched. The germline V gene has CDR1 SGHRS and CDR2 YFSETQ. The CDR3 contains 15 residues. The CDR3 region is CASRTIAGNPGELFF. The CDR3 coding sequence is TGCGCCAGCAGAACGATAGCGGGCAACCCCGGGGAGCTGTTTTTT.

The chain uses TRBV11-2 and TRBJ1-2; possible D gene TRBD1, 5 bases. Germline CDR1 and CDR2: SGHAT and FQNNGV. This CDR3 is 16 amino acids long. V lost 1 base to trimming and J lost 4 bases, with 16 bases between them. The CDR3 DNA reads TGTGCCAGCAGCTTAGTAACCGGAGACAGACCCTATGGCTACACCTTC. It encodes CASSLVTGDRPYGYTF.

The genes are TRBV6-6 and TRBJ2-7; 9 bases map to TRBD2. The CDR3 spans 15 residues. Germline lookup yields CDR1 MNHNY and CDR2 SVGAGI (reference sequence). Trimming at V came to 7 bases and at J to 1 base, leaving 8 bases not matched to a gene. In DNA form, the CDR3 reads TGTGCCAGCACTCCGGGACTAGCCCAATCCTACGAGCAGTACTTC. Translating gives CASTPGLAQSYEQYF.

The genes are TRBV5-1 and TRBJ2-7; 11 nucleotides align to TRBD1. Germline CDR1 reads SGHRS; CDR2 reads YFSETQ. J gave up 0 bases and V 0 bases, and 5 bases lay outside the gene matches. The CDR3 loop spans 17 amino acids. CDR3 amino acids: CASSLEFGTGGSYEQYF. In DNA, the CDR3 is TGCGCCAGCAGCTTGGAATTTGGGACAGGGGGCTCCTACGAGCAGTACTTC.

This clone was detected a few times. The J gene is TRBJ1-3, the V gene TRBV19; D ambiguous. From germline, CDR1 is LNHDA and CDR2 SQIVND (reference sequence). Trimming stripped 10 bases from V and 2 bases from J, with 15 bases between. The CDR3 is made up of 14 amino acids. CDR3 amino acids: CANTGVGTGNTIYF. CDR3 in DNA: TGTGCCAATACCGGGGTGGGGACTGGAAACACCATATATTTT.

This sequence joins TRBV27 and TRBJ1-2; no clear D. V was clipped by 1 base and J by 8 bases, with 17 bases between them. The germline gives CDR1 MNHEY, CDR2 SMNVEV (reference sequence). There are 15 residues in the CDR3. The CDR3 DNA reads as TGTGCCAGCAGTTTATTGGGTAGTCCTTCGGAGGGCTACACCTTC. Translation: CASSLLGSPSEGYTF.

About this clone: Other DNA sequences from this sample encode an identical CDR3 as well. The V call is TRBV6-5, the J call TRBJ2-5; no definite D call. V was pared by 2 bases and J by 2 bases, with 9 bases between. The CDR3 consists of 14 residues. Germline loops: CDR1 MNHEY, CDR2 SVGAGI. CDR3 DNA: TGTGCCAGCAGTTACGGAGTTTCACAAGAGACCCAGTACTTC. Translation gives CASSYGVSQETQYF.

The chain recombines TRBV27 with TRBJ2-1; 8 bases are shared with TRBD2. CDR1 is MNHEY, CDR2 SMNVEV, per germline (reference sequence). With 3 bases clipped from V and 3 bases from J, the junction kept 10 bases outside the gene matches. The CDR3 has 17 residues. In DNA form, the CDR3 reads TGTGCCAGCAGTTTTAAAGAGTCGACTAGCGTCTACAATGAGCAGTTCTTC. Its translation: CASSFKESTSVYNEQFF.

The chain employs TRBV20-1 and TRBJ2-5, with no clear D. The end of the DNA aligns better with TRBJ2-7, so the J call may be wrong. The CDR3 is 10 residues long. Per germline, CDR1 DFQATT and CDR2 SNEGSKA (reference sequence). As DNA, the CDR3 is TGCAGTGCTAGGGGCCTCGAGCAGTACTTC. Translation gives CSARGLEQYF.

This CDR3 is CASSPGTVGNSPLHF. The CDR3 nucleotides are TGTGCCAGCAGCCCCGGGACAGTAGGGAATTCACCCCTCCACTTT. The rearrangement joins TRBV7-9 to TRBJ1-6; 7 bases line up with TRBD1. This CDR3 has 15 amino acids. Germline V gene data show CDR1 as SEHNR and CDR2 as FQNEAQ (reference sequence). Trimming removed 5 bases from V and 7 bases from J; junction bases left unmatched: 8.